This section outlines one TCR beta chain sequence together with its context. Generated by immunoSEQ multiplex PCR, the TCRdb table keeps only in-frame clones and is missing some. Of tens of thousands of clones listed, about nine tenths are singletons. The V gene lost 6 bases and the J gene lost 3 bases, with 12 bases spanning the gap. Germline CDR1 and CDR2: MDHEN and SYDVKM. The CDR3 covers 13 residues. This specimen comes from a study of T cell responses to AZD1222 COVID-19 vaccine. Study details: Second-dose intervals of approximately 4 or approximately 12 weeks were pooled.

Specimen: peripheral blood, collected on day 0 of AZD1222 vaccination. The genes are TRBV28 and TRBJ2-7; maybe TRBD2 (5 bases). The clonotype originates from an adult in good health. In DNA, the CDR3 is TGTGCCAGCAGATTGAGGGCTTTCTACGAGCAGTACTTC. Protein product: CASRLRAFYEQYF. Full variable domain (missing parts from reference TRBV28 and TRBJ2-7): DVKVTQSSRYLVKRTGEKVFLECVQDMDHENMFWYRQDPGLGLRLIYFSYDVKMKEKGDIPEGYSVSREKKERFSLILESASTNQTSMYLCASRLRAFYEQYFGPGTRLTVT.